This record looks at one TCR beta chain sequence and its context. Its antigen is undetermined. The data originate from a study of blood T cells in healthy people across ages. In the study overall: Per two T cells, template switching captured roughly one barcoded beta molecule.

Points from the study as a whole: Estimated diversity across one million T cells was deemed an underestimate.

Primed by a sample-barcoded 5' primer and a J-beta primer mix, a second PCR proceeded for roughly 6 to 12 cycles. TCRdb ran MiXCR on the 5' RACE reads and lists one entry per CDR3 protein. The table shows fewer than 2 million distinct CDR3 sequences, with about two fifths occurring only once. The CDR3 is 13 amino acids. Germline values: CDR1 DFQATT, CDR2 SNEGSKA (reference sequence). With 4 bases clipped from V and 4 bases from J, the junction kept 4 bases outside the gene matches. The chain uses TRBV20-1 and TRBJ2-7, with 10 positions matching TRBD1. Sequencing was performed on blood. The TCR was taken from a human donor in good health. This CDR3 reads CSATGQGDYEQYF. The CDR3 DNA follows: TGCAGTGCTACTGGACAGGGGGATTACGAGCAGTACTTC.